This T cell receptor (beta chain) derives from a study of PD-L1 blockade in urothelial cancer. Turning to the study itself: Bladder-origin urothelial cancer in males described about 85% of the roughly 30 patients. Reported median T cell count for blood samples was approximately 140,000.

Repertoires were generated with immunoSEQ multiplex PCR, while TCRdb's copy carries only in-frame clones and drops some. The table records 35,000 to 55,000 clones, roughly four fifths of them present only once. This CDR3 has 15 amino acids. With V trimmed by 2 bases and J by 3 bases, 5 bases remained unmatched. The V gene's germline CDR1 is PRHDT and CDR2 FYEKMQ (reference sequence). Time point noted: peripheral blood 6 weeks after treatment start. The specimen comprised PBMCs, sampled around atezolizumab (anti-PD-L1) treatment. This sequence was found in a man between 60 and 70 years old with urothelial cancer. This chain links TRBV13 with TRBJ1-2, with 8 bases fitting TRBD1. As DNA, the CDR3 is TGTGCCAGCAGCTTATTCAGGGGGCTAGACTATGGCTACACCTTC. This translates into CASSLFRGLDYGYTF.